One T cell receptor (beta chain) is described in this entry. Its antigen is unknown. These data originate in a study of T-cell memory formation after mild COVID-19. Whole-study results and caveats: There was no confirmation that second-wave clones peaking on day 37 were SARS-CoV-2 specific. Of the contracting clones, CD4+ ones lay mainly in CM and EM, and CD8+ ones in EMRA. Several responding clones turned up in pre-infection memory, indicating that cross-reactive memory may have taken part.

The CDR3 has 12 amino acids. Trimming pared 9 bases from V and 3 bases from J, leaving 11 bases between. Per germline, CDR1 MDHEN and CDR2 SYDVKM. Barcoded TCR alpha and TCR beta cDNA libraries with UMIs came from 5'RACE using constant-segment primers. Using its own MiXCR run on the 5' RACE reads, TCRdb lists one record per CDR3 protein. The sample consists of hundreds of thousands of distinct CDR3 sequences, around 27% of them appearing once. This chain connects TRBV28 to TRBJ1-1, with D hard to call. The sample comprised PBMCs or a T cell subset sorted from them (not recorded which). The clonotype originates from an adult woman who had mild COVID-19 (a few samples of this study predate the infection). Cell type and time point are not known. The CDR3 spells CASKSWDTEAFF. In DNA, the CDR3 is TGTGCCAGTAAGTCATGGGACACTGAAGCTTTCTTT.